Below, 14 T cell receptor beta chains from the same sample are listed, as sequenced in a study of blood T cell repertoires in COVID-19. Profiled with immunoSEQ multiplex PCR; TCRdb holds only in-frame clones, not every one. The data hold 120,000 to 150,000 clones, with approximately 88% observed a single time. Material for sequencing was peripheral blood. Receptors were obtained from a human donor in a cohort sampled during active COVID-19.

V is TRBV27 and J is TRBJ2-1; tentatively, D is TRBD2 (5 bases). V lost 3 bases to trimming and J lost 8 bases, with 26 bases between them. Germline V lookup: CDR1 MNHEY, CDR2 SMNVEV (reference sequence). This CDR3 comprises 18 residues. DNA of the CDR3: TGTGCCAGCAGTTTTAGGGTGATGGGCCCCGACGGGCGGGATGAGCAGTTCTTC. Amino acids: CASSFRVMGPDGRDEQFF.

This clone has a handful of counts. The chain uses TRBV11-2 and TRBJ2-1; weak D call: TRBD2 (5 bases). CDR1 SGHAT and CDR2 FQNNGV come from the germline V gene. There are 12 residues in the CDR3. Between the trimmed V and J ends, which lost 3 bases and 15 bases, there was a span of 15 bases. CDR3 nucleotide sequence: TGTGCCAGCAGCTTTAGCGTTACGGGTACGTTCTTC. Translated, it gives CASSFSVTGTFF.

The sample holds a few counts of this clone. CDR3: CASSSYRLAFYSYNSPLHF. DNA of the CDR3: TGTGCCAGCAGCTCCTACAGGTTGGCCTTCTACTCCTATAATTCACCCCTCCACTTT. The V gene is TRBV5-6, the J gene TRBJ1-6, with D tentatively TRBD1 (5 bases). V lost 3 bases to trimming and J lost 0 bases, with 19 bases between them. CDR1 and CDR2 (germline): SGHDT, YYEEEE. CDR3 size: 19 residues.

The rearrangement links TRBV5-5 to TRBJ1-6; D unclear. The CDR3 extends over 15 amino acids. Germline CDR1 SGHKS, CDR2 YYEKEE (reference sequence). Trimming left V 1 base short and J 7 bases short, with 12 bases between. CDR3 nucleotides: TGTGCCAGCAGCTTGTTCAGAGGGAGCAATTCACCCCTCCACTTT. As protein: CASSLFRGSNSPLHF.

CDR3 protein: CASTSRATGGYTF. The CDR3 bases are TGTGCCAGCACTAGCCGGGCCACGGGGGGCTACACCTTC. This chain links TRBV6-5 with TRBJ1-2; D call uncertain. Trimming shortened V by 7 bases and J by 8 bases, and 17 bases separated the two germline ends. In germline, CDR1 is MNHEY, CDR2 SVGAGI. The CDR3 spans 13 residues.

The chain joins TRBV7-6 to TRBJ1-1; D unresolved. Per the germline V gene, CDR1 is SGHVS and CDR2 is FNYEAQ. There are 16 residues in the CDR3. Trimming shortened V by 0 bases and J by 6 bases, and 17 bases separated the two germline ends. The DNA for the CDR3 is TGTGCCAGCAGCTTAGCGACTTTATCTACGGGTTCTGAAGCTTTCTTT. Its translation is CASSLATLSTGSEAFF. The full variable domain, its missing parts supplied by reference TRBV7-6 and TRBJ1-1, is GAGVSQSPRYKVTKRGQDVALRCDPISGHVSLYWYRQALGQGPEFLTYFNYEAQQDKSGLPNDRFSAERPEGSISTLTIQRTEQRDSAMYRCASSLATLSTGSEAFFGQGTRLTVV.

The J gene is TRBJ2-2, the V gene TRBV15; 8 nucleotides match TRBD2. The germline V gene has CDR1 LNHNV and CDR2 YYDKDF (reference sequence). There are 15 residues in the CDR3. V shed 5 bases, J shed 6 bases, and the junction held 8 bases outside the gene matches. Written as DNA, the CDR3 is TGTGCCACCAGCCCGACGGGACTAGAATCCGGGGAGCTGTTTTTT. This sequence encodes CATSPTGLESGELFF.

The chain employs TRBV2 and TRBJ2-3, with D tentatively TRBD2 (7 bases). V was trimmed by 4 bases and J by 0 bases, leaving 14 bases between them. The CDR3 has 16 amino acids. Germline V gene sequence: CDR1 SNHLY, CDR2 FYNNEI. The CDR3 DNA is TGTGCCAGCAGTGGGGGGCGGGGGATCAGCACAGATACGCAGTATTTT. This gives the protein CASSGGRGISTDTQYF.

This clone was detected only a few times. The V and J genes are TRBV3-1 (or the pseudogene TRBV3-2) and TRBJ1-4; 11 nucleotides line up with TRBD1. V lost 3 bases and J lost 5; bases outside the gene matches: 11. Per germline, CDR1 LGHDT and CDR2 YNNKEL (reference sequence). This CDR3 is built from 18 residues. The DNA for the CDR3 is TGTGCCAGCAGCCAGCGGACAGGGGGCCTCGCCCTGAATGAAAAACTGTTTTTT. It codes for CASSQRTGGLALNEKLFF.

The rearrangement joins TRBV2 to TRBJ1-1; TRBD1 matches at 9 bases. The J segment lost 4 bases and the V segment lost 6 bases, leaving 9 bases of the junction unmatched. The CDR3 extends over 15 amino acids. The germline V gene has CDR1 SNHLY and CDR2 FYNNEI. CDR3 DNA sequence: TGTGCCAGCAGGGGGCAACAGGGGGCGAGCACTGAAGCTTTCTTT. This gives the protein CASRGQQGASTEAFF.

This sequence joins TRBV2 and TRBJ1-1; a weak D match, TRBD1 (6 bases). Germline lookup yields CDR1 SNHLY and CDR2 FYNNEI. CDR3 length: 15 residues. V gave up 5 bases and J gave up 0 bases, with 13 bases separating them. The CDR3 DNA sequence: TGTGCCAGCAGTCGGACAGACCTTTTGAACACTGAAGCTTTCTTT. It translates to CASSRTDLLNTEAFF.

CDR3 residues: CASSQAWGLRGLAVNNEQFF. The CDR3 bases are TGTGCCAGCAGCCAAGCCTGGGGACTACGTGGACTAGCGGTGAACAATGAGCAGTTCTTC. The chain carries TRBV3-1 (or the pseudogene TRBV3-2) and TRBJ2-1, with 10 bases lining up with TRBD2. Germline CDR1 LGHDT, CDR2 YNNKEL (reference sequence). The CDR3 totals 20 residues. J was trimmed by 5 bases and V by 1 base; bases with no gene match: 17.

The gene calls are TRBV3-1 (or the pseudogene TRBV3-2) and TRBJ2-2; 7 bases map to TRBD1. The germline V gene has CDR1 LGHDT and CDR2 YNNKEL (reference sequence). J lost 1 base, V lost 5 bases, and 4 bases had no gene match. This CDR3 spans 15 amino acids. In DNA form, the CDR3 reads TGTGCCAGCAGCGCCCGGGACAGGAACACCGGGGAGCTGTTTTTT. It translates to CASSARDRNTGELFF.

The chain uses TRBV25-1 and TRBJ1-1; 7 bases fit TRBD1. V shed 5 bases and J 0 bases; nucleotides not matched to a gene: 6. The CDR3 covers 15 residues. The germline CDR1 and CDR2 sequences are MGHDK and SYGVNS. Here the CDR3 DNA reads TGTGCCAGCAGTAAACCGGGACAGATGAACACTGAAGCTTTCTTT. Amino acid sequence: CASSKPGQMNTEAFF.